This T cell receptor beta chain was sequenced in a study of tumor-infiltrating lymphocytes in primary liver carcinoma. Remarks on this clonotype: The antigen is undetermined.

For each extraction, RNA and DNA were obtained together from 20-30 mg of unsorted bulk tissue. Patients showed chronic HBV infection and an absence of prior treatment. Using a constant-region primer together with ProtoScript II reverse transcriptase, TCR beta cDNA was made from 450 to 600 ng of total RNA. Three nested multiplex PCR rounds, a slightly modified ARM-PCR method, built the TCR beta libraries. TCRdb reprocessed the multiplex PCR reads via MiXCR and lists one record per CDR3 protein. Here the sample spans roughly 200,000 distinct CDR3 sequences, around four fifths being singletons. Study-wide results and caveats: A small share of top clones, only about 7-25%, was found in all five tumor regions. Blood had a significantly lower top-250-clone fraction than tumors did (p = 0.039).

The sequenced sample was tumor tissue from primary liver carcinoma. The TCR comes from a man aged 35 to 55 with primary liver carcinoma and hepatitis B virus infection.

CDR3 sequence (DNA): TGTGCCAGCAGCTGCTCGCGGGGTGGCGACCACTACTTC. Protein product: CASSCSRGGDHYF. The J gene is TRBJ2-7, the V gene TRBV11-1; a possible D gene is TRBD2 (6 bases). This CDR3 comprises 13 residues. CDR1 and CDR2 from the germline V gene are SGHAT and FQDESV (reference sequence). Trimming took 4 bases from V and 13 from J, leaving 20 bases between them.